These T cell receptor beta chains were read from a single sample in a study of immune evolution from preneoplasia to lung adenocarcinoma. TCRdb keeps only in-frame clones here, not all; method: immunoSEQ multiplex PCR. There are more than 25,000 clones in the sample; just under 75% occur only once, and 4.5% to 7% lies in the top ten. What was sequenced was FFPE invasive lung adenocarcinoma tissue. Source of these receptors: a person between 60 and 69 years old with invasive lung adenocarcinoma. Some clones in this sample may be carry-over from other donors' samples. CDR3s include the opening cysteine and the closing phenylalanine or tryptophan. D genes are given only for firm matches. Part of the rows lack a size; the others show once, few, many or a class for expanded clones.

CDR3nt	CDR3aa	abundance	d_gene	j_gene	v_gene
TGTGCCAGCTCACCACAACAGGGGAGCACAGAGACCCAGTACTTC	CASSPQQGSTETQYF	few	TRBD1	TRBJ2-5	TRBV18
TGTGCCAGCAGTGTAAAGGGATGGAACACAGATACGCAGTATTTT	CASSVKGWNTDTQYF	-	-	TRBJ2-3	TRBV2
TGTGCCAGCTACGTTAGGGGGCTGGGACCCGAAGCTTTCTTT	CASYVRGLGPEAFF	-	TRBD1	TRBJ1-1	TRBV6-1
TGTGCCAGCAGTACCTTCCGGACAGGGGACACCGTGGAGCTGTTTTTT	CASSTFRTGDTVELFF	-	TRBD1	TRBJ2-2	TRBV27
TGTGCCAGCGTTAGGGGCCTGAGCTCCTACGAGCAGTACTTC	CASVRGLSSYEQYF	-	-	TRBJ2-7	TRBV6-1
TGTGCCAGCAGCTTAGGGCTAGCGGTTGGCAATGAGCAGTTCTTC	CASSLGLAVGNEQFF	-	TRBD2	TRBJ2-1	TRBV11-2
TGCAGCGTTCTAAGAGCAGGGAGGGCCTATGGCTACACCTTC	CSVLRAGRAYGYTF	-	-	TRBJ1-2	TRBV29-1
TGTGCCAGCAGTTCGGGACAGACTTATAGCAATCAGCCCCAGCATTTT	CASSSGQTYSNQPQHF	-	TRBD1	TRBJ1-5	TRBV6-5
TGTGCCAGCAGCTTCGGACAGGATGGCACCATATATTTT	CASSFGQDGTIYF	-	TRBD1	TRBJ1-3	TRBV7-8
TGTGCCAGCAGCTTATCAGCGGGAGGGCCAAGGGAGCTGTTTTTT	CASSLSAGGPRELFF	once	TRBD2	TRBJ2-2	TRBV7-9
TGTGCCAGCAGCCAAGACAGGGCGGAGTATCAGCCCCAGCATTTT	CASSQDRAEYQPQHF	-	TRBD1	TRBJ1-5	TRBV6-5
TGCAGTGCTAGCCTATCGGATGGCTACACCTTC	CSASLSDGYTF	-	-	TRBJ1-2	TRBV20-1
TGTGCCAGCAGCCCCCAGCCCGGGGAGCTGTTTTTT	CASSPQPGELFF	-	-	TRBJ2-2	TRBV9
TGTGCCAGTAGTGCCCGGGGGGTCCACTATGGCTACACCTTC	CASSARGVHYGYTF	-	-	TRBJ1-2	TRBV19
TGTGCCAGCAGACAAGCGGGAGCGTTTGGCACCGGGGAGCTGTTTTTT	CASRQAGAFGTGELFF	-	TRBD2	TRBJ2-2	TRBV7-2
TGTGCCAGCAGCTTAGGGTTAGGACAGGCTAATGAGCAGTTCTTC	CASSLGLGQANEQFF	-	TRBD1	TRBJ2-1	TRBV13
TGTGCCAGCAGCCACGGCCCCTCCTACGAGCAGTACTTC	CASSHGPSYEQYF	once	-	TRBJ2-7	TRBV11-3
TGCAGCGTGCGGGGACTAAGCATCAATGAGCAGTTCTTC	CSVRGLSINEQFF	-	TRBD2	TRBJ2-1	TRBV29-1
TGTGCCATCAGTGAAAACGGACCGGGGTCCTACGAGCAGTACTTC	CAISENGPGSYEQYF	-	-	TRBJ2-7	TRBV10-3
TGTGCCAGCAGCATGTTAAACCAAGAGACCCAGTACTTC	CASSMLNQETQYF	-	-	TRBJ2-5	TRBV5-4
TGTGCCAGCAGCCCACGGACAGATACGCAGTATTTT	CASSPRTDTQYF	once	-	TRBJ2-3	TRBV7-3
TGTGCCACCAGCAGAGGGTACGAGCAGTACTTC	CATSRGYEQYF	few	-	TRBJ2-7	TRBV15
TGTGCCAGTAGTCGGAGCGGGAGGAACCCCTACGAGCAGTACTTC	CASSRSGRNPYEQYF	-	TRBD2	TRBJ2-7	TRBV19
TGTGCCAGCAGCACTCATGAGACGGCGGGTTTAATCTCTGGGGCCAACGTCCTGACTTTC	CASSTHETAGLISGANVLTF	-	-	TRBJ2-6	TRBV9
TGTGCCAGCAGCTTAGGCAGCCGCTACGAGCAGTACTTC	CASSLGSRYEQYF	-	-	TRBJ2-7	TRBV11-2
TGCAGCGTCCGCGAAAGCTCCTACGAGCAGTACTTC	CSVRESSYEQYF	-	-	TRBJ2-7	TRBV29-1
TGTGCCGCGGCGGGGGTGGGCTACGAGCAGTACTTC	CAAAGVGYEQYF	-	TRBD2	TRBJ2-7	TRBV28
TGTGCCAGTAGCCGGGGCCTCGGAGGAGATACGCAGTATTTT	CASSRGLGGDTQYF	-	-	TRBJ2-3	TRBV19
TGTGCCTGGAGTCGACTAGCGGCCTCTAGCACAGATACGCAGTATTTT	CAWSRLAASSTDTQYF	-	TRBD2	TRBJ2-3	TRBV30
TGTGCCAGCAGCTCACGGACTAGCGGGAGAAAGGGAGAGACCCAGTACTTC	CASSSRTSGRKGETQYF	-	TRBD2	TRBJ2-5	TRBV7-9
TGCGCCAGCAGCCAAGATGCGAACACCGGGGAGCTGTTTTTT	CASSQDANTGELFF	once	-	TRBJ2-2	TRBV4-1
TGCGCCACCCAACGGACTTATGGAGAGACCCAGTACTTC	CATQRTYGETQYF	-	-	TRBJ2-5	TRBV5-1
TGTGCCAGCAGCTTACGGGGCTACGAGCAGTACTTC	CASSLRGYEQYF	-	-	TRBJ2-7	TRBV7-2
TGTGCCAGCAGCCCACCCCTAGCGGGAGGGTCCAATGAGCAGTTCTTC	CASSPPLAGGSNEQFF	-	TRBD2	TRBJ2-1	TRBV6-6
TGCGCCAGCAGCTTGGGACAGGGAAACCTCTACGAGCAGTACTTC	CASSLGQGNLYEQYF	few	TRBD1	TRBJ2-7	TRBV5-1
TGTGCCAGCGGGCGTGGAGGTGGGTCGAGCTCCTACGAGCAGTACTTC	CASGRGGGSSSYEQYF	-	-	TRBJ2-7	TRBV2
TGTGCCAGCAGCCCAGGACGGACCTCTGGGGCCAACGTCCTGACTTTC	CASSPGRTSGANVLTF	few	-	TRBJ2-6	TRBV7-9
TGTGCCAGTAAGAAACAAGGTCCTAATGAAAAACTGTTTTTT	CASKKQGPNEKLFF	-	-	TRBJ1-4	TRBV19
TGTGCCAGCAGTGTAACTAGCGGGAGTACAGATACGCAGTATTTT	CASSVTSGSTDTQYF	few	TRBD2	TRBJ2-3	TRBV6-1
TGTGCCAGCAGCCGGACAGGGGTGGGCGAGCAGTACTTC	CASSRTGVGEQYF	-	TRBD1	TRBJ2-7	TRBV7-8
TGCAGCGTTGCCGTGGATACGCAGTATTTT	CSVAVDTQYF	few	-	TRBJ2-3	TRBV29-1
TGTGCCAGCAGCTTTGAGGACAGTAACACTGAAGCTTTCTTT	CASSFEDSNTEAFF	-	-	TRBJ1-1	TRBV5-4
TGTGCCAGCAGTTCAGGGTCGGACATTCAGTACTTC	CASSSGSDIQYF	-	-	TRBJ2-4	TRBV6-6
TGTGCCAGTAGTATAGGAGTCACCCAGTACTTC	CASSIGVTQYF	few	-	TRBJ2-5	TRBV19
TGTGCCAGCAGTTCCCCGTCGACGCGGGCTGAAGCTTTCTTT	CASSSPSTRAEAFF	-	-	TRBJ1-1	TRBV6-6
TGTGCCAGCAGCCCAGGGAGGGATAACTATGGCTACACCTTC	CASSPGRDNYGYTF	-	-	TRBJ1-2	TRBV7-8
TGCAGCGTTGGGTCACAGGGTGGGCCCTACGAGCAGTACTTC	CSVGSQGGPYEQYF	once	-	TRBJ2-7	TRBV29-1
TGTGCCAGCAGTTCTTCTGGCTTTGGCACCGGGGAGCTGTTTTTT	CASSSSGFGTGELFF	few	-	TRBJ2-2	TRBV27
TGTGCCAGCAGCCGCCCCGGGGGCAATCAGCCCCAGCATTTT	CASSRPGGNQPQHF	-	-	TRBJ1-5	TRBV7-8
TGCGCCAGCAGTGAAGCCAGGACACTTTGGAACACTGAAGCTTTCTTT	CASSEARTLWNTEAFF	medium-sized	-	TRBJ1-1	TRBV10-1
TGCGCCAGCAGCTTGGCCACACAGGGGGCGAGAGGGGCCAACGTCCTGACTTTC	CASSLATQGARGANVLTF	-	TRBD1	TRBJ2-6	TRBV5-1
TGTGCCAGCAGTGTAAAGGGAGATACGCAGTATTTT	CASSVKGDTQYF	-	-	TRBJ2-3	TRBV6-1
TGCGCCAGCGGACCGGGACAGGGGGCAAGGGAGCAGTACTTC	CASGPGQGAREQYF	-	TRBD1	TRBJ2-7	TRBV5-1
TGTGCCAGCAGCCCCACCGGGGACGAGCAGTACTTC	CASSPTGDEQYF	few	-	TRBJ2-7	TRBV7-3
TGTGCCAGCAGACGGACAGATCCTTCCTACGAGCAGTACTTC	CASRRTDPSYEQYF	once	-	TRBJ2-7	TRBV27
TGTGCCAGCTCACCCGATTACTATGGCTACACCTTC	CASSPDYYGYTF	-	-	TRBJ1-2	TRBV18
TGTGCCAGCAGCCCCGCTAGCGACACCGGGGAGCTGTTTTTT	CASSPASDTGELFF	-	-	TRBJ2-2	TRBV11-2